This T cell receptor beta chain was identified in a study of beta chain features in type 1 diabetes. The study, taken as a whole, reports: The question of HLA type influencing TCRB rearrangement was one that remained unresolved here.

From germline, CDR1 is LGHNT and CDR2 FRNRAP. J was trimmed by 5 bases and V by 5 bases; bases with no gene match: 3. There are 13 residues in the CDR3. Expressed TCRB transcripts were sequenced, since all the RNA that had been isolated was reverse transcribed. The table came from immunoSEQ multiplex PCR; TCRdb's copy has only in-frame clones and leaves some out. The table shows 970,000 or so clones, with 15% to 20% occurring only once. This clone was seen a few times. The antigen is unknown. This specimen includes other DNA sequences encoding the same CDR3. Naive, central memory, regulatory and stem cell-like memory cells within the CD4+ compartment were sorted using CD45RO/CCR7/CD25/CD127/CD95/CD27.

The chain employs TRBV12-5 and TRBJ2-5; the match to TRBD1 covers 9 bases. The TCR originated in a woman aged 18-29 years in good health. Sequencing was carried out using naive CD4+ T cells from blood. The CDR3 region is CASGPDRGETQYF. DNA for the CDR3: TGTGCTAGTGGTCCGGACAGGGGTGAGACCCAGTACTTC.